This record looks at one T cell receptor beta chain sequence and its context. What it recognizes is unknown. These data originate in a study of PD-1 blockade in classical Hodgkin lymphoma. Notes on the study in general: Newly diagnosed patients were reported to exhibit reduced baseline TCR diversity relative to healthy donors. By C4D1 there was a significant rise in CD4+ TCR diversity but not in CD8+ TCR diversity.

Method: immunoSEQ multiplex PCR; TCRdb's copy keeps in-frame clones and lacks some. In the table there are 50,000 to 75,000 clones, 88% of which are singletons. Each patient's relapse followed autologous stem cell transplantation, and brentuximab vedotin exposure varied. This sequence was found in a human donor with classical Hodgkin lymphoma. The sequencing used peripheral blood mononuclear cells (PBMCs), collected before the second cycle of nivolumab.

CDR3 DNA: TGCGCCAGCAGCCCCGACGGACAGCTATTTTCGTCCCTCCACTTT. Translated: CASSPDGQLFSSLHF. The gene calls are TRBV5-1 and TRBJ1-6; TRBD1 might be the D (6 bases). Trimming left V 4 bases short and J 14 bases short, with 22 bases between. The CDR3 length is 15 residues. Germline loops: CDR1 SGHRS, CDR2 YFSETQ.